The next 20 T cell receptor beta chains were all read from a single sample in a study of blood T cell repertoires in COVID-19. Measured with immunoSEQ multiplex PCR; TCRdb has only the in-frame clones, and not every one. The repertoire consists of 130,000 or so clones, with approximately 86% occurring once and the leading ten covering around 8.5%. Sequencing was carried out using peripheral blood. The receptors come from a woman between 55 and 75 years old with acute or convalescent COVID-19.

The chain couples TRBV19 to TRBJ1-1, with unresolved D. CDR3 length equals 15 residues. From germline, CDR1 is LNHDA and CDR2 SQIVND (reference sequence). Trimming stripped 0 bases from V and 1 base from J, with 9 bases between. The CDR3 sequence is CASSIDTAQNTEAFF. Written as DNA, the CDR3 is TGTGCCAGTAGTATAGATACAGCTCAGAACACTGAAGCTTTCTTT.

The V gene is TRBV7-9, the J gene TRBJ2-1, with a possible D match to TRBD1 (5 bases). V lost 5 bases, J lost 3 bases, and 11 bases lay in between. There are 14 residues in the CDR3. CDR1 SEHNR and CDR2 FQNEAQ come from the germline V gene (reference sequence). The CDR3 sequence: CASSPGHLYNEQFF. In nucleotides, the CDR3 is TGTGCCAGCAGCCCTGGACACCTCTACAATGAGCAGTTCTTC.

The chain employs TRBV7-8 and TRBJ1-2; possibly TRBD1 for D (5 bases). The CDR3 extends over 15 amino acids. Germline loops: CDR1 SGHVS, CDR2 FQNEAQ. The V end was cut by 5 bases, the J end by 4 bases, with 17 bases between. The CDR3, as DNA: TGTGCCAGCAGCCCCCGGGGGGAACCAATCTATGGCTACACCTTC. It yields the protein CASSPRGEPIYGYTF.

The CDR3 loop is CSVDSGSYQETQYF. In DNA, the CDR3 is TGCAGCGTTGATAGCGGGTCGTACCAAGAGACCCAGTACTTC. V gene TRBV29-1 combines with J gene TRBJ2-5, with 7 positions matching TRBD2. Trimming cost V 3 bases and J 0 bases; bases outside gene matches: 4. The CDR3 is 14 amino acids. Germline CDR1 is SQVTM and CDR2 is ANQGSEA.

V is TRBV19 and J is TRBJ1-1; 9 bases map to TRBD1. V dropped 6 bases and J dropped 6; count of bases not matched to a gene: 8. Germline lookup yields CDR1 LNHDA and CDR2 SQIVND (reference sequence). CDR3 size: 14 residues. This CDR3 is CASSSHRGQPEAFF. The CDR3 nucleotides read TGTGCCAGTAGCAGTCACAGGGGGCAGCCTGAAGCTTTCTTT.

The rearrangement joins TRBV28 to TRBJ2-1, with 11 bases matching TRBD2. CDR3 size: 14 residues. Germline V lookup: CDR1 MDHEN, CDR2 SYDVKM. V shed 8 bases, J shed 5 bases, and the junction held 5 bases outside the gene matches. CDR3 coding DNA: TGTGCCAGCTTTCTAGCGGGGGGAAACAATGAGCAGTTCTTC. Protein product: CASFLAGGNNEQFF.

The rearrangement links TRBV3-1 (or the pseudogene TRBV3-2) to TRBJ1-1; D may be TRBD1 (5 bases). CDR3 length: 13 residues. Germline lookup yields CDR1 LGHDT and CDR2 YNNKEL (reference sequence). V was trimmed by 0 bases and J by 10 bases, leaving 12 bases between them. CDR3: CASSQDWGVTAFF. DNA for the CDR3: TGTGCCAGCAGCCAAGATTGGGGGGTCACAGCTTTCTTT.

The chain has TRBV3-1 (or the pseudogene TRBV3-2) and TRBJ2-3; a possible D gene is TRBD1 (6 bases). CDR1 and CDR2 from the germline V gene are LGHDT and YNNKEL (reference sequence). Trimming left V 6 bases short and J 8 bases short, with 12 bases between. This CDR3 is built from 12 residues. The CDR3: CASRQRGSTQYF. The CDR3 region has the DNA TGTGCCAGCAGGCAAAGGGGGAGTACGCAGTATTTT.

The CDR3 nucleotides read TGTGCCTGGAAGACTTCGGGACAGGGTAATGGCTACACCTTC. Protein product: CAWKTSGQGNGYTF. The V call is TRBV30, the J call TRBJ1-2; 9 bases match TRBD1. CDR1 and CDR2 (germline): GTSNPN, SVGIG (reference sequence). This CDR3 has 14 amino acids. The J segment lost 6 bases and the V segment lost 4 bases, leaving 9 bases of the junction unmatched.

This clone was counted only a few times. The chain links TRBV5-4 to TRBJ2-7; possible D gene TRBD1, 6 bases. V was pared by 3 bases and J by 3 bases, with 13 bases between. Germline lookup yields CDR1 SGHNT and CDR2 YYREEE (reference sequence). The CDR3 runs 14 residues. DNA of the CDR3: TGTGCCAGCAGCTCTGGGACAAACCTCTACGAGCAGTACTTC. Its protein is CASSSGTNLYEQYF.

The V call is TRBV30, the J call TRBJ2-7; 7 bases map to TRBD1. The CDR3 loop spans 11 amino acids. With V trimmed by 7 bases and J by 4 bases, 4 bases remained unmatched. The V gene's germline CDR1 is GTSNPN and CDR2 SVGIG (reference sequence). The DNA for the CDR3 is TGTGCCTCCCAGGGACAGTACGAGCAGTACTTC. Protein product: CASQGQYEQYF.

CDR3 residues: CASSQRQGMTYEQYF. In nucleotides, the CDR3 is TGTGCCAGCAGCCAACGACAGGGGATGACCTACGAGCAGTACTTC. The V and J genes are TRBV3-1 (or the pseudogene TRBV3-2) and TRBJ2-7, with TRBD1 matching 8 bases. The V segment lost 2 bases and the J segment 2 bases; nucleotides outside the gene matches: 5. CDR3 length equals 15 residues. Germline CDR1 reads LGHDT; CDR2 reads YNNKEL (reference sequence).

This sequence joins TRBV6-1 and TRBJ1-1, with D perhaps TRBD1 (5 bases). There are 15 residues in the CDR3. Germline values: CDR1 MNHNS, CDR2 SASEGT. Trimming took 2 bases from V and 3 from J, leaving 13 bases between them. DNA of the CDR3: TGTGCCAGCAGTGAATCCAGGGTCCGAGACACTGAAGCTTTCTTT. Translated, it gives CASSESRVRDTEAFF.

The chain's CDR3 is CAWSVVQGRSEKLFF. In nucleotides, the CDR3 is TGTGCCTGGAGTGTTGTACAGGGTAGGAGTGAAAAACTGTTTTTT. The rearrangement joins TRBV30 to TRBJ1-4; maybe TRBD1 (6 bases). The CDR3 spans 15 residues. V lost 0 bases and J 7 bases, leaving 15 bases between the germline ends. The germline gives CDR1 GTSNPN, CDR2 SVGIG (reference sequence).

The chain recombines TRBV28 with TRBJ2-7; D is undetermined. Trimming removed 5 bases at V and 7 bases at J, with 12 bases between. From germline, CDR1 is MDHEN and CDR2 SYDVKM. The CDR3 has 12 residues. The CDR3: CASSPLVSEQYF. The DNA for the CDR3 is TGTGCCAGCAGTCCCCTGGTTAGTGAGCAGTACTTC.

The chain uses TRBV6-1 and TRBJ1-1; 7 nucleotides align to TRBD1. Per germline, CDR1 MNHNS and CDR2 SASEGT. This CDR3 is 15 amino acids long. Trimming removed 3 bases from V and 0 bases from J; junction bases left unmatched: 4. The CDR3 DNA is TGTGCCAGCAGTGATAGACAGGGATTGAACACTGAAGCTTTCTTT. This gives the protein CASSDRQGLNTEAFF.

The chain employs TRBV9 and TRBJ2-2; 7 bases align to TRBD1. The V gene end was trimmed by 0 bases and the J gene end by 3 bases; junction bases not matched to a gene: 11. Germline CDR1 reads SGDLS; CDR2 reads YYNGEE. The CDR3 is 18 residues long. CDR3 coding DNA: TGTGCCAGCAGCGTAGCCTTCCTTGACAGGGAGTACACCGGGGAGCTGTTTTTT. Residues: CASSVAFLDREYTGELFF.

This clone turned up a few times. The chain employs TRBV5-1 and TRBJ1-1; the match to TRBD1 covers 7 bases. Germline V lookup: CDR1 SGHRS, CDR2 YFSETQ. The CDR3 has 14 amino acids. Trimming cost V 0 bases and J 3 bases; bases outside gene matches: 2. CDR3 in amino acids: CASSLDRGDTEAFF. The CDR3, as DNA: TGCGCCAGCAGCTTGGACAGGGGCGACACTGAAGCTTTCTTT.

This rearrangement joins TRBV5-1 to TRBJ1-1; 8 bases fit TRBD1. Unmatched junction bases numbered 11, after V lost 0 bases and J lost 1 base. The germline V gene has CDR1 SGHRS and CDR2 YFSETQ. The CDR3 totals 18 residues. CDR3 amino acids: CASSLAGTGLGGNTEAFF. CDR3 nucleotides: TGCGCCAGCAGCTTGGCTGGGACAGGATTAGGGGGGAACACTGAAGCTTTCTTT.

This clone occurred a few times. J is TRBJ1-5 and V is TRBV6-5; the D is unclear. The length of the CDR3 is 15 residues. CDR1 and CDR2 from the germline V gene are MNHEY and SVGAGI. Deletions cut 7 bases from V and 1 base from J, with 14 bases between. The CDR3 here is CASTPIRGSNQPQHF. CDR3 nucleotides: TGTGCCAGCACTCCCATACGAGGAAGCAATCAGCCCCAGCATTTT.